These 22 T cell receptor beta chains share one sample of origin, sequenced in a study of T cells of healthy individuals. TCRdb ran MiXCR on the 5' RACE reads and lists one entry per CDR3 protein. The data hold some 100,000 distinct CDR3 sequences, with 15% to 20% observed a single time. All receptors come from a human donor in good health.

This clonotype has a count of ten or more. The J gene is TRBJ1-6, the V gene TRBV20-1; D is possibly TRBD1 (5 bases). V was pared by 3 bases and J by 7 bases, with 10 bases between. CDR3 length: 13 residues. Germline lookup yields CDR1 DFQATT and CDR2 SNEGSKA (reference sequence). The CDR3 DNA is TGCAGTGCTAGGCGGGGGTCAAATTCACCCCTCCACTTT. This codes for CSARRGSNSPLHF.

This clonotype appeared many times. The gene calls are TRBV6-2 or TRBV6-3 and TRBJ2-3, with D possibly matching TRBD2 (6 bases). The V and J ends lost 7 bases and 2 bases respectively, with 10 bases between them. CDR3 length equals 13 residues. Germline CDR1 and CDR2: MNHEY and SVGEGT. The CDR3 here is CASTGGDTDTQYF. The DNA for the CDR3 is TGTGCCAGCACCGGAGGGGACACAGATACGCAGTATTTT.

The CDR3 coding sequence is TGTGCCAGTAGCAGGAGCGGGAGGGCCGATACGCAGTATTTT. This translates into CASSRSGRADTQYF. V and J are TRBV19 and TRBJ2-3, with 10 bases lining up with TRBD2. The CDR3 consists of 14 residues. V dropped 6 bases and J dropped 6; count of bases not matched to a gene: 6. The germline gives CDR1 LNHDA, CDR2 SQIVND (reference sequence). Full variable domain (outside the CDR3, taken from reference TRBV19 and TRBJ2-3): DGGITQSPKYLFRKEGQNVTLSCEQNLNHDAMYWYRQDPGQGLRLIYYSQIVNDFQKGDIAEGYSVSREKKESFPLTVTSAQKNPTAFYLCASSRSGRADTQYFGPGTRLTVL.

This sequence joins TRBV11-2 and TRBJ2-3, with D perhaps matching TRBD2 (5 bases). Germline V lookup: CDR1 SGHAT, CDR2 FQNNGV. V shed 6 bases and J shed 5 bases, with 12 bases lying between them. The CDR3 runs 13 residues. The CDR3 sequence is CASRTRVLDTQYF. CDR3 in DNA: TGTGCCAGCAGAACTAGGGTCCTAGATACGCAGTATTTT.

J is TRBJ2-2 and V is TRBV4-1; D remains ambiguous. Deletions cut 1 base from V and 4 bases from J, with 13 bases between. Germline CDR1 MGHRA, CDR2 YSYEKL. This CDR3 has 16 amino acids. The CDR3 loop is CASSQVYPFGTGELFF. The CDR3 DNA follows: TGCGCCAGCAGCCAAGTTTACCCTTTCGGCACCGGGGAGCTGTTTTTT.

The CDR3 sequence is CSAGGGTGKNEQYF. The CDR3 DNA follows: TGCAGTGCTGGGGGAGGGACAGGGAAGAACGAGCAGTACTTC. The rearrangement uses TRBV20-1 and TRBJ2-7; 9 nucleotides line up with TRBD1. There are 14 residues in the CDR3. The germline CDR1 and CDR2 sequences are DFQATT and SNEGSKA (reference sequence). V was pared by 5 bases and J by 5 bases, with 10 bases of the junction left unmatched.

This chain joins TRBV20-1 and TRBJ2-7; unclear D gene. V was shortened by 6 bases and J by 7 bases, with 22 bases between the two germline ends. Germline V gene data show CDR1 as DFQATT and CDR2 as SNEGSKA (reference sequence). The CDR3 runs 14 residues. The DNA of the CDR3 is TGCAGTGCCCAACCTAGGGCAGGCGGTGGGGAGCAGTACTTC. Translating it yields CSAQPRAGGGEQYF.

The rearrangement uses TRBV20-1 and TRBJ2-7; 11 nucleotides agree with TRBD2. Germline lookup yields CDR1 DFQATT and CDR2 SNEGSKA (reference sequence). This CDR3 region has 12 residues. J was trimmed by 8 bases and V by 6 bases; bases with no gene match: 6. CDR3 loop: CSALLAGVQQYF. CDR3 nucleotides: TGCAGTGCCCTACTAGCGGGAGTCCAGCAGTACTTC.

The V call is TRBV19, the J call TRBJ2-1; TRBD2 agrees at 10 bases. The CDR3 runs to 17 residues. Trimming cost V 6 bases and J 3 bases; bases outside gene matches: 11. Germline CDR1 reads LNHDA; CDR2 reads SQIVND (reference sequence). The CDR3 bases are TGTGCCAGTAGCCCGAAAAAAAGCGGGAGGGTCTACAATGAGCAGTTCTTC. Protein sequence: CASSPKKSGRVYNEQFF. The entire variable domain, with the rest obtained from reference TRBV19 and TRBJ2-1, is as follows: DGGITQSPKYLFRKEGQNVTLSCEQNLNHDAMYWYRQDPGQGLRLIYYSQIVNDFQKGDIAEGYSVSREKKESFPLTVTSAQKNPTAFYLCASSPKKSGRVYNEQFFGPGTRLTVL.

This chain connects TRBV27 to TRBJ1-5; D is ambiguous. V gave up 3 bases and J gave up 4 bases, with 7 bases separating them. The CDR3 runs 13 residues. Germline loops: CDR1 MNHEY, CDR2 SMNVEV (reference sequence). The chain's CDR3 is CASSFRRNQPQHF. CDR3 nucleotides: TGTGCCAGCAGTTTCCGACGGAATCAGCCCCAGCATTTT.

There are many counts of this clonotype. The CDR3 loop reads CASSQPAVNTEAFF. The CDR3 DNA reads TGTGCCAGCAGCCAACCGGCCGTGAACACTGAAGCTTTCTTT. The chain couples TRBV4-2 to TRBJ1-1; no reliable D call. The germline V gene has CDR1 LGHNA and CDR2 YNFKEQ. The CDR3 is 14 residues long. Trimming took 2 bases from V and 0 from J, leaving 7 bases between them.

This clonotype was found a few times. The genes are TRBV6-5 and TRBJ1-5; TRBD1 is a possible D gene (6 bases). V was clipped by 0 bases and J by 6 bases, with 9 bases between them. The CDR3 runs 14 residues. Germline values: CDR1 MNHEY, CDR2 SVGAGI. CDR3 in amino acids: CASSYSRGGQPQHF. CDR3 sequence (DNA): TGTGCCAGCAGTTACTCGAGAGGGGGTCAGCCCCAGCATTTT.

This clonotype was found many times. The genes are TRBV25-1 and TRBJ1-2; tentatively, D is TRBD1 (5 bases). In germline, CDR1 is MGHDK, CDR2 SYGVNS. Trimming took off 7 bases at V and 7 bases at J, with 19 bases between the two ends. CDR3 length: 14 residues. The CDR3 DNA follows: TGTGCCAGCACTCGAGGGCAGGGACGAAGTGGCTACACCTTC. Translation: CASTRGQGRSGYTF.

This clonotype was picked up many times. The chain combines TRBV15 with TRBJ2-1; unclear D gene. The CDR3 is 13 residues long. From germline, CDR1 is LNHNV and CDR2 YYDKDF (reference sequence). V lost 0 bases to trimming and J lost 4 bases, with 4 bases between them. CDR3 loop: CATSRDTYNEQFF. CDR3 DNA sequence: TGTGCCACCAGCAGAGATACGTACAATGAGCAGTTCTTC.

The table lists this clonotype with a few counts. The gene calls are TRBV11-2 and TRBJ2-7; 7 nucleotides line up with TRBD1. The length of the CDR3 is 14 residues. The V gene's germline CDR1 is SGHAT and CDR2 FQNNGV. The ends lost 1 base at V and 5 bases at J; junction bases unmatched: 5. The CDR3 loop is CASSLGRTGHEQYF. In DNA, the CDR3 is TGTGCCAGCAGCTTAGGAAGGACAGGCCACGAGCAGTACTTC.

This clonotype was recorded many times. The genes are TRBV7-9 and TRBJ2-7; a possible D gene is TRBD1 (6 bases). Trimming pared 5 bases from V and 3 bases from J, leaving 17 bases between. This CDR3 is 15 amino acids long. CDR1 and CDR2 (germline): SEHNR, FQNEAQ (reference sequence). CDR3 nucleotides: TGTGCCAGCAGCCGTTCCGGGACACATTACTACGAGCAGTACTTC. Amino acids: CASSRSGTHYYEQYF.

The sample holds many counts of this clonotype. The V call is TRBV28, the J call TRBJ1-3; D gene ambiguous. The germline CDR1 and CDR2 sequences are MDHEN and SYDVKM. Trimming took off 6 bases at V and 4 bases at J, with 7 bases between the two ends. CDR3 length: 12 residues. The CDR3 DNA reads as TGTGCCAGCAGACAACGAGGAAACACCATATATTTT. This encodes CASRQRGNTIYF.

The chain links TRBV28 to TRBJ1-5, with D unclear. The germline V gene encodes CDR1 MDHEN and CDR2 SYDVKM. With 5 bases removed from V and 3 bases from J, the gap between germline ends came to 8 bases. The CDR3 sequence is 13 residues long. In DNA form, the CDR3 reads TGTGCCAGCAGTACCTTTCTCAATCAGCCCCAGCATTTT. It translates to CASSTFLNQPQHF.

This clonotype was seen repeatedly, ten times or more. The rearrangement links TRBV5-1 to TRBJ1-2; TRBD1 aligns across 8 bases. V lost 1 base and J lost 4; bases outside the gene matches: 6. From germline, CDR1 is SGHRS and CDR2 YFSETQ. The CDR3 has 15 residues. CDR3 coding DNA: TGCGCCAGCAGCTTGACAGGGGGATCTGGCTATGGCTACACCTTC. This encodes CASSLTGGSGYGYTF.

As concerns this clonotype: A junction boundary mismatches the germline segment, possibly from a read error. V gene TRBV6-5 combines with J gene TRBJ2-7, with 13 bases matching TRBD2. Germline V CDR1 and CDR2: MNHEY, SVGAGI. The CDR3 is 13 residues long. The DNA of the CDR3 is TGTGCCACAAAGGGACTAGCGGGATGGGGTTTTAAATTC. It translates to CATKGLAGWGFKF.

This clonotype was observed a handful of times. The V gene is TRBV9, the J gene TRBJ2-3; D not resolved. The CDR3 sequence is 15 residues long. The germline V gene encodes CDR1 SGDLS and CDR2 YYNGEE. The V gene lost 1 base and the J gene lost 4 bases, with 13 bases spanning the gap. The CDR3 loop is CASSVRASIADTQYF. The DNA of the CDR3 is TGTGCCAGCAGCGTAAGAGCTAGTATAGCAGATACGCAGTATTTT. The whole variable domain, remainder taken from reference TRBV9 and TRBJ2-3, is DSGVTQTPKHLITATGQRVTLRCSPRSGDLSVYWYQQSLDQGLQFLIQYYNGEERAKGNILERFSAQQFPDLHSELNLSSLELGDSALYFCASSVRASIADTQYFGPGTRLTVL.

CDR3 bases: TGTGCCAGCAGGGGCCGGGACAATAATGAAAAACTGTTTTTT. This codes for CASRGRDNNEKLFF. This chain joins TRBV6-5 and TRBJ1-4, with D tentatively TRBD1 (6 bases). Germline V gives CDR1 MNHEY, CDR2 SVGAGI. Trimming took off 6 bases at V and 4 bases at J, with 12 bases between the two ends. This CDR3 comprises 14 residues.